The 32 T cell receptor beta chains below were found in one sample sequenced in a study of tumour-infiltrating T cells in Burkitt lymphoma. Here immunoSEQ multiplex PCR was the method, and the copy in TCRdb shows in-frame clones only, minus some. Of about 2,000 clones in the sample, approximately 12% were seen once. Sequencing input: tumor tissue. The receptors were gathered from a human donor with Burkitt lymphoma.

The chain links TRBV7-3 to TRBJ2-5; 7 bases are shared with TRBD2. The germline CDR1 and CDR2 sequences are SGHTA and FQGTGA. The CDR3 runs to 15 residues. The ends lost 5 bases at V and 2 bases at J; junction bases unmatched: 8. This CDR3 is CASSLFTGGQETQYF. CDR3 bases: TGTGCCAGCAGCCTCTTCACGGGGGGTCAAGAGACCCAGTACTTC.

The chain recombines TRBV23-1 with TRBJ1-5; possible D gene TRBD1, 5 bases. TRBV23-1 belongs to the ORF category, with a function that is uncertain. V lost 4 bases, J lost 2 bases, and 9 bases lay in between. The CDR3 is 14 residues long. CDR3 protein: CASSPPGRNQPQHF. The DNA for the CDR3 is TGCGCCAGCAGTCCCCCGGGACGCAATCAGCCCCAGCATTTT.

This clone appeared a few times. This chain joins TRBV11-2 and TRBJ1-5; D is perhaps TRBD1 (6 bases). Germline assignment: CDR1 SGHAT and CDR2 FQNNGV. CDR3 length equals 16 residues. V shed 0 bases and J shed 2 bases, with 11 bases lying between them. The CDR3 DNA follows: TGTGCCAGCAGCTTAGATCTCAGGGGAGGCAATCAGCCCCAGCATTTT. Encoded protein: CASSLDLRGGNQPQHF.

This clone was found a few times. The genes are TRBV10-3 and TRBJ1-1; no clear D gene. Germline loops: CDR1 ENHRY, CDR2 SYGVKD. Trimming shortened V by 5 bases and J by 1 base, and 8 bases separated the two germline ends. The CDR3 runs to 13 residues. The CDR3 region has the DNA TGTGCCATCAGTTCTAAGGGGAACACTGAAGCTTTCTTT. Translation: CAISSKGNTEAFF.

This clone was found a few times. The CDR3 spells CASSQDLGLSKETQYF. The CDR3 coding sequence is TGTGCCAGCAGCCAAGATTTGGGACTGTCAAAAGAGACCCAGTACTTC. The rearrangement uses TRBV4-2 and TRBJ2-5; a possible D gene is TRBD2 (6 bases). CDR1 is LGHNA and CDR2 is YNFKEQ in the germline V gene. Trimming stripped 0 bases from V and 3 bases from J, with 14 bases between. The CDR3 spans 16 residues.

This chain uses TRBV27 with TRBJ1-3; D is unclear. Germline CDR1 and CDR2: MNHEY and SMNVEV (reference sequence). Trimming left V 5 bases short and J 0 bases short, with 14 bases between. The CDR3 sequence is 16 residues long. In nucleotides, the CDR3 is TGTGCCAGCAGTGAGATCGGGGTATTCTCTGGAAACACCATATATTTT. The encoded protein is CASSEIGVFSGNTIYF.

This clone was picked up a small number of times. J is TRBJ1-2 and V is TRBV11-2; 11 bases fit TRBD1. CDR1 is SGHAT, CDR2 FQNNGV, per germline. CDR3 length: 17 amino acids. With 3 bases clipped from V and 8 bases from J, the junction kept 14 bases outside the gene matches. The CDR3 reads CASSFSREGQGVLGYTF. The DNA of the CDR3 is TGTGCCAGCAGCTTTTCCCGAGAGGGACAGGGGGTATTGGGCTACACCTTC.

The chain combines TRBV2 with TRBJ1-2; maybe TRBD1 (6 bases). CDR3 length equals 14 residues. Germline V gives CDR1 SNHLY, CDR2 FYNNEI. With 7 bases removed from V and 1 base from J, the gap between germline ends came to 13 bases. CDR3 coding DNA: TGTGCCAGCAACATCGGACAGCTTAACTATGGCTACACCTTC. Protein: CASNIGQLNYGYTF.

This clone was seen a handful of times. The CDR3 DNA reads TGCAGTGCTCCGGACATGGGTGGCTACACCTTC. It yields the protein CSAPDMGGYTF. V usage is TRBV20-1 and J usage is TRBJ1-2; possible D gene TRBD1, 5 bases. Per germline, CDR1 DFQATT and CDR2 SNEGSKA (reference sequence). Trimming removed 5 bases at V and 7 bases at J, with 11 bases between. The CDR3 spans 11 residues.

This clone was seen only a few times. Germline and junction disagree at one end, which may indicate a read error. The chain has TRBV2 and TRBJ2-7; no clear D. CDR1 and CDR2 from the germline V gene are SNHLY and FYNNEI. CDR3 length equals 10 residues. The CDR3 nucleotides read TGTACCAGCAGTGAGTACGAGCAGTACTTC. As protein: CTSSEYEQYF.

This clone has more than one count but fewer than ten. The chain carries TRBV18 and TRBJ2-7; D uncertain. Germline V gives CDR1 KGHSH, CDR2 LQKENI. V was clipped by 2 bases and J by 3 bases, with 11 bases between them. The length of the CDR3 is 14 residues. The CDR3 here is CASSPDRTHYEQYF. Here the CDR3 DNA reads TGTGCCAGCTCACCAGATAGGACCCACTACGAGCAGTACTTC.

This clone was seen more than once but under ten times. In DNA form, the CDR3 reads TGTGCCAGTAGTATACGGGCAGGGGGCAATGACAATCAGCCCCAGCATTTT. Its translation is CASSIRAGGNDNQPQHF. This chain connects TRBV19 to TRBJ1-5, with TRBD1 matching over 8 bases. Germline V gene sequence: CDR1 LNHDA, CDR2 SQIVND (reference sequence). The CDR3 has 17 residues. Trimming removed 2 bases from V and 3 bases from J; junction bases left unmatched: 9. Together with reference TRBV19 and TRBJ1-5, the CDR3 gives the full variable domain: DGGITQSPKYLFRKEGQNVTLSCEQNLNHDAMYWYRQDPGQGLRLIYYSQIVNDFQKGDIAEGYSVSREKKESFPLTVTSAQKNPTAFYLCASSIRAGGNDNQPQHFGDGTRLSIL.

The gene calls are TRBV4-3 and TRBJ1-4; D possibly corresponds to TRBD1 (5 bases). CDR1 is LGHNA and CDR2 is YSLEER in the germline V gene. V shed 0 bases and J shed 7 bases, with 15 bases lying between them. This CDR3 is 16 amino acids long. CDR3: CASSQDPQAMGEKLFF. Written as DNA, the CDR3 is TGCGCCAGCAGCCAAGATCCACAGGCAATGGGTGAAAAACTGTTTTTT.

This clone came up a few times. The rearrangement uses TRBV7-2 and TRBJ2-7; D gene ambiguous. V gave up 3 bases and J gave up 0 bases, with 12 bases separating them. Germline V gene lookup returns CDR1 SGHTA and CDR2 FQGNSA. This CDR3 is 15 amino acids long. CDR3 region: CASSFLTGSSYEQYF. The CDR3 coding sequence is TGTGCCAGCAGCTTTTTGACGGGCAGCTCCTACGAGCAGTACTTC.

This clone was seen a few times. The chain has TRBV19 and TRBJ2-7; D gene unclear. Trimming removed 6 bases at V and 0 bases at J, with 12 bases between. The CDR3 covers 14 residues. Germline assignment: CDR1 LNHDA and CDR2 SQIVND (reference sequence). The DNA for the CDR3 is TGTGCCAGTAGCGCCGGCCAGTACTCCTACGAGCAGTACTTC. This gives the protein CASSAGQYSYEQYF. Filled out from reference TRBV19 and TRBJ2-7, the complete variable domain reads DGGITQSPKYLFRKEGQNVTLSCEQNLNHDAMYWYRQDPGQGLRLIYYSQIVNDFQKGDIAEGYSVSREKKESFPLTVTSAQKNPTAFYLCASSAGQYSYEQYFGPGTRLTVT.

This clone was seen a handful of times. Within the sample, other DNA sequences also encode this same CDR3. The gene calls are TRBV4-3 and TRBJ2-5; no clear D gene. CDR3 size: 17 residues. The V end was cut by 0 bases, the J end by 4 bases, with 18 bases between. The germline gives CDR1 LGHNA, CDR2 YSLEER. The CDR3 region is CASSQDKREPSRETQYF. The CDR3 nucleotides read TGCGCCAGCAGCCAAGATAAAAGGGAACCGTCTAGAGAGACCCAGTACTTC.

This chain joins TRBV4-3 and TRBJ1-2; 8 positions match TRBD1. V was clipped by 4 bases and J by 4 bases; unmatched bases: 8. The CDR3 is 15 residues long. Germline loops: CDR1 LGHNA, CDR2 YSLEER. The CDR3 DNA sequence: TGCGCCAGCAGCCGGTTACAGGGGGACGTCTATGGCTACACCTTC. Protein product: CASSRLQGDVYGYTF.

The V call is TRBV4-1, the J call TRBJ2-3; D ambiguous. CDR1 and CDR2 from the germline V gene are MGHRA and YSYEKL. Trimming stripped 1 base from V and 3 bases from J, with 11 bases between. This CDR3 region has 15 residues. The DNA of the CDR3 is TGCGCCAGCAGCCAAGGAGGCGGAGTGACAGATACGCAGTATTTT. Its translation: CASSQGGGVTDTQYF.

The J gene is TRBJ2-7, the V gene TRBV6-1; the D is unclear. With 2 bases removed from V and 5 bases from J, the gap between germline ends came to 7 bases. Germline V gene sequence: CDR1 MNHNS, CDR2 SASEGT. The CDR3 length is 12 residues. The CDR3 region has the DNA TGTGCCAGCAGTGAAAGCCGCCACGAGCAGTACTTC. Residues: CASSESRHEQYF.

The chain combines TRBV18 with TRBJ2-3, with a tentative D call TRBD1 (7 bases). The CDR3 has 17 amino acids. V lost 3 bases and J 4 bases, leaving 20 bases between the germline ends. In germline, CDR1 is KGHSH, CDR2 LQKENI. The CDR3 region has the DNA TGTGCCAGCTCACCGATCTTGGTTGGAGGGGGCCCAGATACGCAGTATTTT. Its protein is CASSPILVGGGPDTQYF. The entire variable domain, with the rest obtained from reference TRBV18 and TRBJ2-3, is as follows: NAGVMQNPRHLVRRRGQEARLRCSPMKGHSHVYWYRQLPEEGLKFMVYLQKENIIDESGMPKERFSAEFPKEGPSILRIQQVVRGDSAAYFCASSPILVGGGPDTQYFGPGTRLTVL.

The V gene is TRBV25-1, the J gene TRBJ1-6; 7 bases are shared with TRBD1. Germline V gives CDR1 MGHDK, CDR2 SYGVNS. J was trimmed by 4 bases and V by 8 bases; bases with no gene match: 5. The CDR3 covers 14 residues. CDR3 amino acids: CASAPGQYNSPLHF. CDR3 DNA sequence: TGTGCCAGCGCCCCGGGACAGTATAATTCACCCCTCCACTTT. The whole variable domain, filled in from reference TRBV25-1 and TRBJ1-6, reads EADIYQTPRYLVIGTGKKITLECSQTMGHDKMYWYQQDPGMELHLIHYSYGVNSTEKGDLSSESTVSRIRTEHFPLTLESARPSHTSQYLCASAPGQYNSPLHFGNGTRLTVT.

The chain combines TRBV2 with TRBJ2-1; 8 bases fit TRBD2. Trimming removed 3 bases from V and 4 bases from J; junction bases left unmatched: 2. Germline V gene data show CDR1 as SNHLY and CDR2 as FYNNEI. The CDR3 spans 14 residues. CDR3 loop: CASSEERGYNEQFF. In DNA, the CDR3 is TGTGCCAGCAGTGAGGAGCGGGGGTACAATGAGCAGTTCTTC.

By share, this clone ranks as large. The rearrangement joins TRBV5-1 to TRBJ2-3, with 7 positions matching TRBD2. The CDR3 runs 15 residues. The trim removed 3 bases at V and 0 bases at J, leaving 4 bases unmatched. Germline V lookup: CDR1 SGHRS, CDR2 YFSETQ. This CDR3 reads CASSSGTTSTDTQYF. CDR3 nucleotides: TGCGCCAGCAGCTCCGGGACTACTAGCACAGATACGCAGTATTTT.

This clone was detected a few times. CDR3 region: CASSYYQANEQFF. In DNA form, the CDR3 reads TGTGCCAGCAGCTACTATCAGGCCAATGAGCAGTTCTTC. The genes are TRBV9 and TRBJ2-1; D is uncertain. V was cut by 4 bases and J by 6 bases, with 11 bases left in between. There are 13 residues in the CDR3. The germline CDR1 and CDR2 sequences are SGDLS and YYNGEE.

This clone appeared a few times. The chain has TRBV7-3 and TRBJ2-7; the match to TRBD2 covers 13 bases. V lost 3 bases, J lost 0 bases, and 2 bases stayed unmatched. The germline V gene encodes CDR1 SGHTA and CDR2 FQGTGA. This CDR3 has 16 amino acids. The CDR3 nucleotides are TGTGCCAGCAGCTTCGGGACTAGCGGGGCCTCCTACGAGCAGTACTTC. It specifies CASSFGTSGASYEQYF.

J is TRBJ2-5 and V is TRBV11-2, with D possibly matching TRBD2 (7 bases). This CDR3 region has 15 residues. The V end lost 3 bases, the J end lost 5 bases, and 16 bases lay between the germline ends. Germline CDR1 and CDR2: SGHAT and FQNNGV. This chain's CDR3 is CASSFAAGAAETQYF. CDR3 DNA: TGTGCCAGCAGCTTTGCGGCGGGGGCTGCGGAGACCCAGTACTTC.

This chain uses TRBV30 with TRBJ1-2; D remains ambiguous. V lost 2 bases and J 0 bases, leaving 7 bases between the germline ends. CDR3 length equals 13 residues. CDR1 and CDR2 from the germline V gene are GTSNPN and SVGIG (reference sequence). In DNA, the CDR3 is TGTGCCTGGAGTCTGGTAACTAACTATGGCTACACCTTC. This codes for CAWSLVTNYGYTF.

This clone showed up just a few times. V and J are TRBV7-2 and TRBJ1-2; 7 bases fit TRBD1. V lost 6 bases and J lost 4; bases outside the gene matches: 14. Germline CDR1 is SGHTA and CDR2 is FQGNSA. The CDR3 runs 16 residues. CDR3 nucleotide sequence: TGTGCCAGCAGTCCCTCCGGGACAGAATACCCCTATGGCTACACCTTC. This sequence encodes CASSPSGTEYPYGYTF.

The V and J genes are TRBV9 and TRBJ1-2, with D uncertain. This CDR3 is built from 13 residues. Germline loops: CDR1 SGDLS, CDR2 YYNGEE. Trimming removed 4 bases from V and 4 bases from J, with 11 bases in between. The chain's CDR3 is CASSQDGGYGYTF. DNA of the CDR3: TGTGCCAGCAGCCAGGACGGTGGCTATGGCTACACCTTC.

The rearrangement links TRBV21-1 to TRBJ1-1; the table's D call of TRBD1 was not tested on the DNA. TRBV21-1 counts as a pseudogene. The CDR3 runs to 15 residues. The CDR3 sequence: CASSKGGRGDTEAFF. The CDR3 DNA reads as TGTGCCAGCAGCAAAGGTGGCAGGGGAGATACTGAAGCTTTCTTT.

This clone has more than one count but fewer than ten. The chain employs TRBV6-1 and TRBJ1-4; possibly TRBD1 for D (6 bases). Germline CDR1 is MNHNS and CDR2 is SASEGT. This CDR3 has 16 residues. V lost 3 bases to trimming and J lost 5 bases, with 16 bases between them. In nucleotides, the CDR3 is TGTGCCAGCAGTGATAGGGGGGGGCAGTTGAATGAAAAACTGTTTTTT. The encoded protein is CASSDRGGQLNEKLFF.

This rearrangement joins TRBV7-9 to TRBJ1-1; D ambiguous. CDR3 length equals 13 residues. Germline V gives CDR1 SEHNR, CDR2 FQNEAQ (reference sequence). Trimming removed 0 bases from V and 8 bases from J, with 10 bases in between. In DNA form, the CDR3 reads TGTGCCAGCAGCTTAGCTTTCGGCCTCGAAGCTTTCTTT. Translated, it gives CASSLAFGLEAFF.